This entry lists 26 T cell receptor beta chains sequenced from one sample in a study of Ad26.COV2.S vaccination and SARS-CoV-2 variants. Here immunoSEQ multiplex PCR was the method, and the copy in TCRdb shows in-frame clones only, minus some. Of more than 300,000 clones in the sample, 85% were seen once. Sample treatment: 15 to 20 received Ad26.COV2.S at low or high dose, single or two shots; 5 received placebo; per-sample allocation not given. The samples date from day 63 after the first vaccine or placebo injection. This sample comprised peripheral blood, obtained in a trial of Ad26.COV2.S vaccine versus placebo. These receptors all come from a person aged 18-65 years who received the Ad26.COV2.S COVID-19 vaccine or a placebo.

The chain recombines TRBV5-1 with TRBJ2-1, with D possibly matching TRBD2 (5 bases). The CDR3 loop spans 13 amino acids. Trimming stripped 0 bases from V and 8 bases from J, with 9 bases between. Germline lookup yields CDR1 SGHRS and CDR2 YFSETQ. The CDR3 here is CASSLDGVHEQFF. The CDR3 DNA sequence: TGCGCCAGCAGCTTGGACGGGGTCCATGAGCAGTTCTTC.

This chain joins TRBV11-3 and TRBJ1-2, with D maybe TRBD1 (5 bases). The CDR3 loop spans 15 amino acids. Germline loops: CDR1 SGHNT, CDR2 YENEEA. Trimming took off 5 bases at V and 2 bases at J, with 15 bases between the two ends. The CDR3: CASSPTGRQNYGYTF. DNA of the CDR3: TGTGCCAGCAGCCCGACGGGACGGCAAAACTATGGCTACACCTTC.

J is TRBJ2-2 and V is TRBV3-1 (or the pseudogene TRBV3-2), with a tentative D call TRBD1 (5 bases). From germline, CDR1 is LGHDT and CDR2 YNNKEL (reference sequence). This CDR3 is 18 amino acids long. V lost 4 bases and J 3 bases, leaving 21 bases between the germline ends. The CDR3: CASSPGFMGNEYTGELFF. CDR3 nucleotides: TGTGCCAGCAGCCCAGGGTTCATGGGGAATGAATACACCGGGGAGCTGTTTTTT.

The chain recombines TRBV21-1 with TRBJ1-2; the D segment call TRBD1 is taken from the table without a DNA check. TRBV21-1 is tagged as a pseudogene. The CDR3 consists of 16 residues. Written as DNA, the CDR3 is TGTGCCAGCAGCAGACCTACAGGGTCTTTGGACTATGGCTACACCTTC. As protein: CASSRPTGSLDYGYTF.

The CDR3: CSANDHRRQPQHF. The CDR3 nucleotides are TGCAGTGCTAATGACCATCGGAGACAGCCCCAGCATTTT. This chain links TRBV20-1 with TRBJ1-5; D remains ambiguous. The V gene's germline CDR1 is DFQATT and CDR2 SNEGSKA (reference sequence). This CDR3 is 13 amino acids long. V gave up 4 bases and J gave up 7 bases, with 14 bases separating them.

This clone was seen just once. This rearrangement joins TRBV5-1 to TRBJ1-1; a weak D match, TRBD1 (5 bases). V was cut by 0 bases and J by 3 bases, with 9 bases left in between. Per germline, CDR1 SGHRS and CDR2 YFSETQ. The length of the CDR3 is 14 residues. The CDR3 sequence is CASSLDRLDTEAFF. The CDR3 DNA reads TGCGCCAGCAGCTTGGACAGGTTGGACACTGAAGCTTTCTTT.

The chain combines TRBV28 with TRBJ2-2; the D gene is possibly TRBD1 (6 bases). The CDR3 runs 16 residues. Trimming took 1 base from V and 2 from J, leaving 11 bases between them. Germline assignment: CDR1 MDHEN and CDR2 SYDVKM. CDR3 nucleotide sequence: TGTGCCAGCAGTTTATTGGCAGGGGACAACACCGGGGAGCTGTTTTTT. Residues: CASSLLAGDNTGELFF.

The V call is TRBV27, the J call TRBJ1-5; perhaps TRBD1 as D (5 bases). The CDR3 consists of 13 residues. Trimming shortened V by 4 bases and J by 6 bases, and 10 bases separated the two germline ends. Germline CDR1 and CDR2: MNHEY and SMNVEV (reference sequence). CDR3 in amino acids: CASSYQGPQPQHF. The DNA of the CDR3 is TGTGCCAGCAGTTACCAGGGTCCTCAGCCCCAGCATTTT.

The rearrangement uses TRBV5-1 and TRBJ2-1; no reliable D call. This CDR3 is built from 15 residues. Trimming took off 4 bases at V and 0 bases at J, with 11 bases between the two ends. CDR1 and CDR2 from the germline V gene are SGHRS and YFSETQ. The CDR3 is CASSPTADSYNEQFF. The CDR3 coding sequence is TGCGCCAGCAGCCCGACGGCGGACTCCTACAATGAGCAGTTCTTC.

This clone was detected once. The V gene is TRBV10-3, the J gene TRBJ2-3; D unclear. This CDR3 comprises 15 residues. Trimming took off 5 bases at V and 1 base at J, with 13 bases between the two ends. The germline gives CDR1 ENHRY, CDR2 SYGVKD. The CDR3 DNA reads TGTGCCATCAGTAAAGAAACACCACGCACAGATACGCAGTATTTT. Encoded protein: CAISKETPRTDTQYF.

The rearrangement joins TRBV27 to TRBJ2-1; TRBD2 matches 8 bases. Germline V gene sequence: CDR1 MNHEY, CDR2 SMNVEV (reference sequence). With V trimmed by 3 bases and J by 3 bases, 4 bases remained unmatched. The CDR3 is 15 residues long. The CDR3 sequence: CASSFGGAIYNEQFF. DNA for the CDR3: TGTGCCAGCAGTTTCGGGGGGGCGATCTACAATGAGCAGTTCTTC.

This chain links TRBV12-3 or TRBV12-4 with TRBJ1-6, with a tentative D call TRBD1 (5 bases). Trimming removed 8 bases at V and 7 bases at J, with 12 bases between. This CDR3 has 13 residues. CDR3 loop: CASQGRLNSPLHF. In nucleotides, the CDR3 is TGTGCCAGCCAGGGTAGATTAAATTCACCCCTCCACTTT.

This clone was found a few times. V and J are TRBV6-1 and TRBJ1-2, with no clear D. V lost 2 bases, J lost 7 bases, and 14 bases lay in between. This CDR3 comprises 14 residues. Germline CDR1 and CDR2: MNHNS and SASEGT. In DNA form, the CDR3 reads TGTGCCAGCAGTGAAAAGAGGGAGCGTGGTGGCTACACCTTC. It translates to CASSEKRERGGYTF.

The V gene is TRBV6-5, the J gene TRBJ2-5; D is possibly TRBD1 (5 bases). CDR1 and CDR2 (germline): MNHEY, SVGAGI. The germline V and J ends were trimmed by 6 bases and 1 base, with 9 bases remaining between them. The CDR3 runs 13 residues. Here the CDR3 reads CASRRQFQETQYF. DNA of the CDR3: TGTGCCAGCAGGCGACAGTTCCAAGAGACCCAGTACTTC.

Here the CDR3 DNA reads TGTGCCAGCTCACGGGACCTCAGGGGAGGCCATGGCTACACCTTC. Amino acid sequence: CASSRDLRGGHGYTF. V gene TRBV18 combines with J gene TRBJ1-2, with D tentatively TRBD1 (6 bases). Trimming pared 4 bases from V and 6 bases from J, leaving 18 bases between. CDR3 size: 15 residues. CDR1 is KGHSH, CDR2 LQKENI, per germline.

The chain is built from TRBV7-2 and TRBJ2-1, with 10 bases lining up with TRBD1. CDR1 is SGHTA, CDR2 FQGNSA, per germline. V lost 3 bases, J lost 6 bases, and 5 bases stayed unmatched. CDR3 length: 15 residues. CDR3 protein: CASSFRDRGGNEQFF. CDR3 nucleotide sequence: TGTGCCAGCAGCTTCCGGGACAGGGGTGGCAATGAGCAGTTCTTC.

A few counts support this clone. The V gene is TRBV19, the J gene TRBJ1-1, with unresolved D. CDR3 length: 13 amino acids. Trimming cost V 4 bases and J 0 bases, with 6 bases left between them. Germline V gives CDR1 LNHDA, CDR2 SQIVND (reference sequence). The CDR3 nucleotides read TGTGCCAGTAGTAATGAGGTGAACACTGAAGCTTTCTTT. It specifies CASSNEVNTEAFF.

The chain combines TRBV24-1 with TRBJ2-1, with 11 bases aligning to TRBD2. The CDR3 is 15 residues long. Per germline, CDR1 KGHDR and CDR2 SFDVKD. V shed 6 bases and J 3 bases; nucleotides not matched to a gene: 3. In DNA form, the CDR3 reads TGTGCCACCAGTAATCTAGCGGGGGGCTACAATGAGCAGTTCTTC. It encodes CATSNLAGGYNEQFF.

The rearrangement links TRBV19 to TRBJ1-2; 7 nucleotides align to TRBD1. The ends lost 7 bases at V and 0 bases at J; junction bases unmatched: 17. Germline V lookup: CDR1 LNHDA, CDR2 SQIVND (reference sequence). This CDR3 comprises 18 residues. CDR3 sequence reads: CASMELGTADSANYGYTF. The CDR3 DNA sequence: TGTGCCAGTATGGAATTGGGGACAGCAGACTCAGCTAACTATGGCTACACCTTC.

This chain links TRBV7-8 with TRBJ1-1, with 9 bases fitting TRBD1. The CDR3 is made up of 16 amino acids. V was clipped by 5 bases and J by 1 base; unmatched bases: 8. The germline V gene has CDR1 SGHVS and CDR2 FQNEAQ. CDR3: CASSPLGQGPNTEAFF. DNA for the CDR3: TGTGCCAGCAGCCCCCTCGGACAGGGGCCGAACACTGAAGCTTTCTTT.

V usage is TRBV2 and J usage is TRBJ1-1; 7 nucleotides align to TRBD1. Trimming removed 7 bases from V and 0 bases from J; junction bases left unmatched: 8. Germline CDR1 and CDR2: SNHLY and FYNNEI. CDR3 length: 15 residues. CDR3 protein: CASTRQGAMNTEAFF. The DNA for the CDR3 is TGTGCCAGCACCCGACAGGGCGCCATGAACACTGAAGCTTTCTTT.

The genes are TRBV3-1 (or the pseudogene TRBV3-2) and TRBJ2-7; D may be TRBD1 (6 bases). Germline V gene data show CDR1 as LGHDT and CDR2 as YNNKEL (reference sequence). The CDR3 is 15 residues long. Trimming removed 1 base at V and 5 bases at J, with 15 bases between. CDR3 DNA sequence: TGTGCCAGCAGCCAAGTGGCAGGGGTTTTGGACGAGCAGTACTTC. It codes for CASSQVAGVLDEQYF.

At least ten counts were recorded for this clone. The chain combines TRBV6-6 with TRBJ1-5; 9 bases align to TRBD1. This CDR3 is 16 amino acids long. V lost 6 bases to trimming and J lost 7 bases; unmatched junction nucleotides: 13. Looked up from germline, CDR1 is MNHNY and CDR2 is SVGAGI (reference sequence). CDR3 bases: TGTGCCAGCAGCCCGGGGCGGAGACAGGGGGGGCAGCCCCAGCATTTT. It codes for CASSPGRRQGGQPQHF.

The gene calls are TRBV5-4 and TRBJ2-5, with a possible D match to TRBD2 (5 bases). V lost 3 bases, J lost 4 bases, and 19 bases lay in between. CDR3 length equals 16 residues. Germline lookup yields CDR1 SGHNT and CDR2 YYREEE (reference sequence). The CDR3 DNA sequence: TGTGCCAGCAGCTCAGACCGGGAAAAGGCGCGAGAGACCCAGTACTTC. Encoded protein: CASSSDREKARETQYF.

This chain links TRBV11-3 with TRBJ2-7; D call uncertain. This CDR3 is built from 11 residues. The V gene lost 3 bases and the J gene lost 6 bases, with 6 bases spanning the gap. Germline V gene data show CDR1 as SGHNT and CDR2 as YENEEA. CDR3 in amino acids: CASSLTSEQYF. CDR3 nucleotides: TGTGCCAGCAGCTTGACGAGCGAGCAGTACTTC.

CDR3 in amino acids: CASSIENSGADKYF. The CDR3 DNA follows: TGTGCCAGTAGTATTGAAAATTCAGGGGCGGATAAGTACTTC. This chain joins TRBV19 and TRBJ2-7, with D perhaps TRBD1 (6 bases). The CDR3 has 14 amino acids. Trimming took off 3 bases at V and 11 bases at J, with 20 bases between the two ends. Germline CDR1 LNHDA, CDR2 SQIVND (reference sequence).